This T cell receptor beta chain emerged from a study of T-cell memory formation after mild COVID-19. The CDR3 has 15 amino acids. V lost 6 bases, J lost 9 bases, and 13 bases stayed unmatched. General study findings and limits: Memory from before infection featured some responding clones, which suggests cross-reactive memory joined. Clones contracting across day 15 to 85 had a balanced CD4/CD8 profile; later expanding clones leaned CD4+.

This clonotype appeared a few times. What it recognizes is unknown. Via MiXCR, TCRdb re-called the 5' RACE reads, giving one row per CDR3 protein. The sample lists under 550,000 distinct CDR3 sequences, approximately 19% occurring once. The genes are TRBV12-3 or TRBV12-4 and TRBJ1-5; 8 nucleotides agree with TRBD1. The sample taken for sequencing was PBMCs or a T cell subset sorted from them (not recorded which). The clonotype originates from a man aged 18 to 29 who had mild COVID-19 (a few samples of this study predate the infection). Cell type and time point are not known. CDR3 sequence reads: CASSLSGGPRSPQHF. The CDR3 nucleotides are TGTGCCAGCAGCCTCTCAGGGGGCCCTCGTTCGCCCCAGCATTTT.